This TCR beta chain is from a study of T cells in Graves' hyperthyroidism and ophthalmopathy. V was shortened by 3 bases and J by 0 bases, with 12 bases between the two germline ends. The V gene's germline CDR1 is SGHRS and CDR2 YFSETQ. CDR3 length: 15 residues. In this sample, this clonotype turned up a few times. The target antigen is unknown. Amplified regions were TCR beta CDR3 sequences from RNA transcripts. HTBI primers were used for first-round RT-PCR of the TCR CDR3. TCRdb redid the calling of the multiplex PCR reads with MiXCR, one entry per CDR3 protein. Found here are fewer than 700,000 distinct CDR3 sequences, about 15% of them singletons; the top ten hold 17%. General study results and limits: Blood samples included most of the expanded thyroid clonotypes exceeding 0.001.

Under 3 months was the duration of disease in ophthalmopathy patients, who also had a Clinical Activity Score of at least 3 and a NOSPECS grade of at least 4. This sequence was found in a woman aged 18-35 years with Graves' ophthalmopathy. The chain uses TRBV5-1 and TRBJ1-1; D possibly corresponds to TRBD1 (6 bases). Specimen: blood. Here the CDR3 DNA reads TGCGCCAGCAGCTGGGACACCGGATTGAACACTGAAGCTTTCTTT. This sequence encodes CASSWDTGLNTEAFF. Using reference TRBV5-1 and TRBJ1-1 for the parts outside the CDR3, the full variable domain is KAGVTQTPRYLIKTRGQQVTLSCSPISGHRSVSWYQQTPGQGLQFLFEYFSETQRNKGNFPGRFSGRQFSNSRSEMNVSTLELGDSALYLCASSWDTGLNTEAFFGQGTRLTVV.